These 29 T cell receptor beta chains came from one sample sequenced in a study of blood T cell repertoires in COVID-19. Repertoires were generated with immunoSEQ multiplex PCR, while TCRdb's copy carries only in-frame clones and drops some. The table shows fewer than 250,000 clones, with around 85% occurring only once. The sample consisted of peripheral blood. Receptors originate from a middle-aged man with acute or convalescent COVID-19.

The rearrangement uses TRBV30 and TRBJ1-2; possibly TRBD1 for D (6 bases). The CDR3 is 13 residues long. The V end was cut by 7 bases, the J end by 4 bases, with 16 bases between. From germline, CDR1 is GTSNPN and CDR2 SVGIG (reference sequence). Written as DNA, the CDR3 is TGTGCCTCCCCCCGGGGGGGCGGCTATGGCTACACCTTC. It encodes CASPRGGGYGYTF.

In its sample, this clone was seen once. This chain connects TRBV27 to TRBJ2-7; a possible D gene is TRBD1 (6 bases). Trimming left V 4 bases short and J 2 bases short, with 15 bases between. The CDR3 has 15 amino acids. Germline values: CDR1 MNHEY, CDR2 SMNVEV (reference sequence). In DNA form, the CDR3 reads TGTGCCAGCAGTTCTTTATCAGGGGTGCCCTACGAGCAGTACTTC. It codes for CASSSLSGVPYEQYF.

The chain joins TRBV7-2 to TRBJ1-5, with 9 positions matching TRBD1. The germline V gene has CDR1 SGHTA and CDR2 FQGNSA. This CDR3 region has 16 residues. With V trimmed by 1 base and J by 7 bases, 8 bases remained unmatched. CDR3 loop: CASSLEMWTGEQPQHF. DNA for the CDR3: TGTGCCAGCAGCTTAGAGATGTGGACAGGGGAACAGCCCCAGCATTTT.

The chain links TRBV3-1 (or the pseudogene TRBV3-2) to TRBJ1-1; D might be TRBD1 (6 bases). From germline, CDR1 is LGHDT and CDR2 YNNKEL (reference sequence). The CDR3 has 16 residues. With 0 bases removed from V and 3 bases from J, the gap between germline ends came to 14 bases. The CDR3 spells CASSQEGGGIHTEAFF. CDR3 coding DNA: TGTGCCAGCAGCCAAGAAGGGGGGGGCATACACACTGAAGCTTTCTTT.

CDR3 bases: TGCGCCAGCAGCTCTACCGTGGCCGGGACTACTTATGAGGGCTACACCTTC. This encodes CASSSTVAGTTYEGYTF. V usage is TRBV5-1 and J usage is TRBJ1-2; D is possibly TRBD1 (5 bases). The CDR3 spans 17 residues. Between the trimmed V and J ends, which lost 3 bases and 8 bases, there was a span of 26 bases. CDR1 and CDR2 from the germline V gene are SGHRS and YFSETQ.

The V call is TRBV3-1 (or the pseudogene TRBV3-2), the J call TRBJ1-2; a weak D match, TRBD1 (5 bases). CDR3 length: 14 residues. V shed 0 bases and J shed 8 bases, with 13 bases lying between them. CDR1 and CDR2 (germline): LGHDT, YNNKEL (reference sequence). CDR3 amino acids: CASSQEVGREGYTF. CDR3 in DNA: TGTGCCAGCAGCCAAGAAGTGGGGCGAGAGGGCTACACCTTC.

The gene calls are TRBV27 and TRBJ1-1, with 9 positions matching TRBD1. V lost 4 bases to trimming and J lost 4 bases; unmatched junction nucleotides: 7. This CDR3 comprises 15 residues. Germline CDR1 and CDR2: MNHEY and SMNVEV (reference sequence). The CDR3 here is CASSSPDRGSTEAFF. CDR3 in DNA: TGTGCCAGCAGTTCACCGGACAGGGGTTCCACTGAAGCTTTCTTT.

CDR3 residues: CASIEGDGYTF. The DNA of the CDR3 is TGTGCCAGCATTGAAGGGGATGGCTACACCTTC. The chain couples TRBV3-1 (or the pseudogene TRBV3-2) to TRBJ1-2; D is possibly TRBD1 (5 bases). Germline-derived CDR1 and CDR2 are LGHDT and YNNKEL (reference sequence). The CDR3 consists of 11 residues. V dropped 7 bases and J dropped 6 bases, with 9 bases sitting between them.

The rearrangement links TRBV6-4 to TRBJ1-6; TRBD1 matches at 10 bases. CDR1 MRHNA and CDR2 SNTAGT come from the germline V gene. There are 14 residues in the CDR3. With V trimmed by 2 bases and J by 11 bases, 3 bases remained unmatched. The CDR3 coding sequence is TGTGCCAGCAGTGACCAGACAGGGGGCGCACCCCTCCACTTT. Encoded protein: CASSDQTGGAPLHF.

V and J are TRBV30 and TRBJ2-7; 7 nucleotides agree with TRBD1. Germline trimming cut 3 bases from V and 1 base from J; bases unmatched to any gene: 6. This CDR3 is 14 amino acids long. The germline gives CDR1 GTSNPN, CDR2 SVGIG (reference sequence). CDR3 sequence (DNA): TGTGCCTGGAGGCTACAGGGGTCTTCCTACGAGCAGTACTTC. Amino acids: CAWRLQGSSYEQYF.

This clone was seen a single time. The gene calls are TRBV5-1 and TRBJ1-6; no clear D gene. The germline CDR1 and CDR2 sequences are SGHRS and YFSETQ. V lost 2 bases to trimming and J lost 8 bases, with 5 bases between them. The CDR3 is made up of 12 amino acids. The chain's CDR3 is CASSFLDSPLHF. For the CDR3, the DNA is TGCGCCAGCAGCTTTCTTGATTCACCCCTCCACTTT.

The rearrangement uses TRBV7-3 and TRBJ1-1, with D hard to call. The CDR3 spans 15 residues. Germline CDR1 reads SGHTA; CDR2 reads FQGTGA. Trimming cost V 4 bases and J 0 bases, with 12 bases left between them. The CDR3 nucleotides read TGTGCCAGCAGCTCGTCGGGAGGGCTGAACACTGAAGCTTTCTTT. It codes for CASSSSGGLNTEAFF.

The chain couples TRBV5-1 to TRBJ2-2; D is perhaps TRBD2 (5 bases). CDR1 is SGHRS, CDR2 YFSETQ, per germline. Trimming stripped 3 bases from V and 7 bases from J, with 16 bases between. The CDR3 runs 15 residues. CDR3 loop: CASSSPGIRDGELFF. The CDR3 DNA is TGCGCCAGCAGCTCCCCGGGAATACGAGACGGGGAGCTGTTTTTT.

The V gene is TRBV3-1 (or the pseudogene TRBV3-2), the J gene TRBJ2-7, with D perhaps TRBD2 (5 bases). CDR3 length: 13 amino acids. Trimming removed 1 base from V and 7 bases from J, with 11 bases in between. Per germline, CDR1 LGHDT and CDR2 YNNKEL (reference sequence). Here the CDR3 DNA reads TGTGCCAGCAGCCAAGGTCTAGCCTGGGAGCAGTACTTC. Translating it yields CASSQGLAWEQYF.

The rearrangement joins TRBV19 to TRBJ2-1; tentatively, D is TRBD1 (6 bases). V shed 3 bases and J shed 4 bases, with 13 bases lying between them. The CDR3 is 15 amino acids. Germline assignment: CDR1 LNHDA and CDR2 SQIVND (reference sequence). For the CDR3, the DNA is TGTGCCAGTAGTATGGTCTGGGGGCGGTACAATGAGCAGTTCTTC. This gives the protein CASSMVWGRYNEQFF.

The V and J genes are TRBV28 and TRBJ1-1; 10 bases are shared with TRBD1. Germline loops: CDR1 MDHEN, CDR2 SYDVKM. V dropped 2 bases and J dropped 4; count of bases not matched to a gene: 7. The CDR3 contains 16 residues. The CDR3 DNA sequence: TGTGCCAGCAGTTTAATTTATCGGACAGGGGGCACTGAAGCTTTCTTT. It translates to CASSLIYRTGGTEAFF.

The rearrangement joins TRBV5-1 to TRBJ1-4; 10 bases line up with TRBD1. The CDR3 length is 14 residues. V shed 7 bases, J shed 8 bases, and the junction held 8 bases outside the gene matches. Germline CDR1 is SGHRS and CDR2 is YFSETQ. CDR3 DNA: TGCGCCAGCGCAGAGGGACAGGGGATAGAAAAACTGTTTTTT. Translating it yields CASAEGQGIEKLFF.

The chain recombines TRBV28 with TRBJ1-4, with D hard to call. The length of the CDR3 is 14 residues. Germline V gene lookup returns CDR1 MDHEN and CDR2 SYDVKM. Trimming cost V 6 bases and J 6 bases, with 14 bases left between them. The CDR3 region is CASSLYDKYEKLFF. The CDR3 DNA sequence: TGTGCCAGCAGCCTATATGACAAATATGAAAAACTGTTTTTT. The variable domain in full, completed from reference TRBV28 and TRBJ1-4, reads DVKVTQSSRYLVKRTGEKVFLECVQDMDHENMFWYRQDPGLGLRLIYFSYDVKMKEKGDIPEGYSVSREKKERFSLILESASTNQTSMYLCASSLYDKYEKLFFGSGTQLSVL.

V is TRBV4-1 and J is TRBJ2-3; 7 nucleotides match TRBD1. This CDR3 is 16 amino acids long. CDR1 is MGHRA and CDR2 is YSYEKL in the germline V gene. V lost 0 bases, J lost 4 bases, and 7 bases stayed unmatched. CDR3 coding DNA: TGCGCCAGCAGCCAAGAATGGCAGGGGGTAGCAGATACGCAGTATTTT. It codes for CASSQEWQGVADTQYF.

In DNA, the CDR3 is TGTGCCAGTAGTTTTGCGGGGCAAGAGACCCAGTACTTC. It translates to CASSFAGQETQYF. The chain has TRBV11-2 and TRBJ2-5, with D possibly being TRBD2 (6 bases). Germline V lookup: CDR1 SGHAT, CDR2 FQNNGV. V gave up 9 bases and J gave up 2 bases, with 13 bases separating them. CDR3 length: 13 amino acids.

The V and J genes are TRBV27 and TRBJ2-1, with 8 bases identical to TRBD2. Germline CDR1 MNHEY, CDR2 SMNVEV (reference sequence). The V gene end was trimmed by 5 bases and the J gene end by 4 bases; junction bases not matched to a gene: 16. The CDR3 covers 18 residues. CDR3 loop: CASSALREVAGPYNEQFF. The DNA for the CDR3 is TGTGCCAGCAGTGCCCTCCGGGAGGTAGCGGGACCATACAATGAGCAGTTCTTC.

The gene calls are TRBV23-1 and TRBJ1-5; 12 nucleotides match TRBD1. TRBV23-1 is noted as an ORF with a role that remains uncertain. V shed 2 bases and J 6 bases; nucleotides not matched to a gene: 14. CDR3 length: 19 amino acids. The CDR3 region has the DNA TGCGCCAGCAGTCAACTGATCGTGCCGGGACAGGGGGCAGGTCAGCCCCAGCATTTT. This sequence encodes CASSQLIVPGQGAGQPQHF.

The chain combines TRBV11-2 with TRBJ1-2; 7 bases align to TRBD1. CDR1 is SGHAT, CDR2 FQNNGV, per germline. This CDR3 has 13 amino acids. The trim removed 6 bases at V and 8 bases at J, leaving 9 bases unmatched. This chain's CDR3 is CASSSGTEDGYTF. The CDR3 DNA sequence: TGTGCCAGCAGTTCCGGGACAGAGGACGGCTACACCTTC. The whole variable domain, filled in from reference TRBV11-2 and TRBJ1-2, reads EAGVAQSPRYKIIEKRQSVAFWCNPISGHATLYWYQQILGQGPKLLIQFQNNGVVDDSQLPKDRFSAERLKGVDSTLKIQPAKLEDSAVYLCASSSGTEDGYTFGSGTRLTVV.

As to this clone: The junction does not match germline at one end; this may be a read error. The chain is built from TRBV6-5 and TRBJ1-2; possibly TRBD1 for D (6 bases). The CDR3 spans 14 residues. CDR1 MNHEY and CDR2 SVGAGI come from the germline V gene. CDR3 residues: CASSLFYGQRFLLF. CDR3 in DNA: TGTGCCAGCAGTTTGTTCTATGGACAGCGATTCCTCCTCTTC.

This clone was observed a few times. V usage is TRBV28 and J usage is TRBJ2-7; D is possibly TRBD2 (5 bases). CDR1 is MDHEN, CDR2 SYDVKM, per germline. The length of the CDR3 is 12 residues. V was clipped by 5 bases and J by 6 bases, with 11 bases between them. CDR3 coding DNA: TGTGCCAGCAGTATAGGACTCCCCGAGCAGTACTTC. It yields the protein CASSIGLPEQYF.

This clone was counted once. The junction shows a germline mismatch at one end, possibly a read error. This sequence joins TRBV29-1 and TRBJ1-1; 11 positions agree with TRBD1. This CDR3 region has 16 residues. The germline V gene encodes CDR1 SQVTM and CDR2 ANQGSEA. The CDR3 here is CSSFEGTGGMNSEAFF. CDR3 DNA sequence: TGCAGCTCTTTTGAGGGGACAGGGGGAATGAACAGTGAAGCTTTCTTT.

The rearrangement uses TRBV29-1 and TRBJ2-5; D is uncertain. The CDR3 has 13 residues. V was pared by 3 bases and J by 2 bases, with 10 bases between. Germline V gene data show CDR1 as SQVTM and CDR2 as ANQGSEA. The CDR3 DNA sequence: TGCAGCGTTGACCGCCAACTACAAGAGACCCAGTACTTC. Translation gives CSVDRQLQETQYF.

The chain joins TRBV12-3 or TRBV12-4 to TRBJ2-7; D may be TRBD2 (6 bases). Trimming took 6 bases from V and 5 from J, leaving 14 bases between them. The CDR3 consists of 13 residues. The DNA for the CDR3 is TGTGCCAGCAGGATTCAGGGCGGGGACGAGCAGTACTTC. This encodes CASRIQGGDEQYF.

This chain links TRBV11-2 with TRBJ2-7; 9 nucleotides agree with TRBD1. The CDR3 consists of 16 residues. V was clipped by 1 base and J by 5 bases; unmatched bases: 9. CDR1 and CDR2 (germline): SGHAT, FQNNGV. The CDR3 coding sequence is TGTGCCAGCAGCTTAGTAGGGGGGACAGGGTTTAACGAGCAGTACTTC. The encoded protein is CASSLVGGTGFNEQYF.